The 31 T cell receptor beta chains below come from one sample, sequenced in a study of Ad26.COV2.S vaccination and SARS-CoV-2 variants. The treatment was: some 19 received Ad26.COV2.S at low or high dose, single or two shots; about 5 received placebo; per-sample allocation not given. Day 63 after the first injection of vaccine or placebo was the sampling time. The method was immunoSEQ multiplex PCR; TCRdb's version includes in-frame clones alone and lacks a portion of them. The profile shows hundreds of thousands of clones, 85% to 90% of them singletons. Here the sequenced sample was peripheral blood, taken in a trial of Ad26.COV2.S vaccine versus placebo. The origin of the receptors is a person between 18 and 59 years old who received the Ad26.COV2.S COVID-19 vaccine or a placebo.

This clone was observed a single time. The genes are TRBV11-2 and TRBJ2-3; 9 positions match TRBD2. With 2 bases clipped from V and 5 bases from J, the junction kept 11 bases outside the gene matches. Germline CDR1 SGHAT, CDR2 FQNNGV. The CDR3 contains 17 residues. CDR3: CASSLSPSGVSIDTQYF. The CDR3 region has the DNA TGTGCCAGCAGCTTAAGTCCTAGCGGGGTCTCGATAGATACGCAGTATTTT.

CDR3 residues: CASTPRAGIQPQHF. CDR3 in DNA: TGTGCCAGCACACCGCGGGCAGGGATTCAGCCCCAGCATTTT. The gene calls are TRBV5-5 and TRBJ1-5; possibly TRBD1 for D (5 bases). CDR1 and CDR2 (germline): SGHKS, YYEKEE (reference sequence). Trimming removed 6 bases from V and 6 bases from J, with 16 bases in between. The CDR3 consists of 14 residues. Together with reference TRBV5-5 and TRBJ1-5, the CDR3 gives the full variable domain: DAGVTQSPTHLIKTRGQQVTLRCSPISGHKSVSWYQQVLGQGPQFIFQYYEKEERGRGNFPDRFSARQFPNYSSELNVNALLLGDSALYLCASTPRAGIQPQHFGDGTRLSIL.

J is TRBJ2-7 and V is TRBV28, with TRBD2 matching 7 bases. Germline assignment: CDR1 MDHEN and CDR2 SYDVKM. The CDR3 is 13 amino acids. Unmatched junction bases numbered 6, after V lost 6 bases and J lost 4 bases. CDR3 nucleotide sequence: TGTGCCAGCAGCCCCCCCGGGGGGTACGAGCAGTACGTC. Translating it yields CASSPPGGYEQYV.

This chain joins TRBV9 and TRBJ2-1, with TRBD1 matching over 8 bases. In germline, CDR1 is SGDLS, CDR2 YYNGEE. The CDR3 sequence is 15 residues long. V lost 1 base and J lost 4; bases outside the gene matches: 4. The CDR3 region has the DNA TGTGCCAGCAGCGTACAGGGGGCGGATTACAATGAGCAGTTCTTC. Protein: CASSVQGADYNEQFF. Supplemented by reference TRBV9 and TRBJ2-1, the full variable domain reads DSGVTQTPKHLITATGQRVTLRCSPRSGDLSVYWYQQSLDQGLQFLIQYYNGEERAKGNILERFSAQQFPDLHSELNLSSLELGDSALYFCASSVQGADYNEQFFGPGTRLTVL.

The chain links TRBV5-4 to TRBJ2-2; D is tentatively TRBD1 or TRBD2 (5 bases each). Germline assignment: CDR1 SGHNT and CDR2 YYREEE (reference sequence). V dropped 0 bases and J dropped 4 bases, with 10 bases sitting between them. The CDR3 runs 15 residues. The CDR3: CASSLGGDGTGELFF. CDR3 DNA: TGTGCCAGCAGCTTGGGAGGGGACGGCACCGGGGAGCTGTTTTTT.

The V call is TRBV2, the J call TRBJ1-6; the D is unclear. This CDR3 spans 14 amino acids. Germline V gives CDR1 SNHLY, CDR2 FYNNEI. V was shortened by 6 bases and J by 0 bases, with 6 bases between the two germline ends. CDR3 residues: CASSAGSYNSPLHF. In nucleotides, the CDR3 is TGTGCCAGCAGCGCCGGCTCCTATAATTCACCCCTCCACTTT.

The rearrangement uses TRBV28 and TRBJ1-4; 9 bases line up with TRBD1. CDR1 is MDHEN, CDR2 SYDVKM, per germline. This CDR3 is 16 amino acids long. Trimming removed 4 bases from V and 5 bases from J; junction bases left unmatched: 8. The CDR3 sequence is CASSSPPGTGNEKLFF. The CDR3, as DNA: TGTGCCAGCAGTTCTCCCCCAGGGACAGGGAATGAAAAACTGTTTTTT.

The chain combines TRBV3-1 (or the pseudogene TRBV3-2) with TRBJ1-1; D gene ambiguous. Between the trimmed V and J ends, which lost 2 bases and 6 bases, there was a span of 10 bases. The CDR3 is made up of 13 amino acids. Looked up from germline, CDR1 is LGHDT and CDR2 is YNNKEL (reference sequence). CDR3 bases: TGTGCCAGCAGCCAAACTTCGAGCTCTGAAGCTTTCTTT. Translating it yields CASSQTSSSEAFF.

The chain uses TRBV6-2 or TRBV6-3 and TRBJ1-4, with D unclear. CDR3 length: 15 residues. V lost 2 bases and J lost 4, with 11 bases in between. Per germline, CDR1 MNHEY and CDR2 SVGEGT. The CDR3 reads CASSYDGAYNEKLFF. CDR3 bases: TGTGCCAGCAGTTACGACGGAGCCTATAATGAAAAACTGTTTTTT.

The chain couples TRBV4-2 to TRBJ1-6, with TRBD1 matching 7 bases. Germline V gives CDR1 LGHNA, CDR2 YNFKEQ. This CDR3 is built from 15 residues. The trim removed 1 base at V and 8 bases at J, leaving 5 bases unmatched. The CDR3 spells CASSQVDREDSPLHF. CDR3 DNA: TGTGCCAGCAGCCAAGTCGACAGGGAGGATTCACCCCTCCACTTT.

This chain uses TRBV12-3 or TRBV12-4 with TRBJ2-1, with D hard to call. The CDR3 contains 13 residues. With 3 bases removed from V and 4 bases from J, the gap between germline ends came to 7 bases. The CDR3 loop is CASSFRSYNEQFF. CDR3 in DNA: TGTGCCAGCAGTTTTCGGTCATACAATGAGCAGTTCTTC.

This clone was seen a single time. The genes are TRBV10-3 and TRBJ2-1; D is undetermined. Germline CDR1 and CDR2: ENHRY and SYGVKD. This CDR3 has 14 amino acids. Trimming stripped 4 bases from V and 9 bases from J, with 16 bases between. CDR3 sequence (DNA): TGTGCCATCAGTGTGTCCGAGGCCGCAGGTGAGCAGTTCTTC. This translates into CAISVSEAAGEQFF.

This sequence joins TRBV30 and TRBJ1-2, with D maybe TRBD1 (6 bases). V was trimmed by 2 bases and J by 1 base, leaving 17 bases between them. The CDR3 is 16 amino acids. The germline V gene has CDR1 GTSNPN and CDR2 SVGIG (reference sequence). The CDR3 loop is CAWSPLGQPHNYGYTF. CDR3 bases: TGTGCCTGGAGTCCTCTAGGACAGCCCCATAACTATGGCTACACCTTC.

This clone was detected only once. The chain links TRBV4-1 to TRBJ2-2, with D tentatively TRBD1 (5 bases). Germline V lookup: CDR1 MGHRA, CDR2 YSYEKL. V was clipped by 4 bases and J by 7 bases, with 16 bases between them. There are 15 residues in the CDR3. CDR3 bases: TGCGCCAGCAGCCGAGTAATCGCAGGGTTCGGGGAGCTGTTTTTT. It translates to CASSRVIAGFGELFF.

This clone was counted a few times. The CDR3 loop reads CASSAGGMGAPEQYF. CDR3 in DNA: TGTGCCAGCAGCGCGGGGGGAATGGGGGCGCCCGAGCAGTACTTC. This chain connects TRBV9 to TRBJ2-7, with D perhaps matching TRBD2 (7 bases). V dropped 3 bases and J dropped 6 bases, with 19 bases sitting between them. Per germline, CDR1 SGDLS and CDR2 YYNGEE. The CDR3 is 15 residues long.

The table lists this clone with a count of one. The chain's CDR3 is CASSQGFSGTDTQYF. In DNA form, the CDR3 reads TGTGCCAGCAGCCAAGGGTTTAGCGGAACAGATACGCAGTATTTT. V is TRBV14 and J is TRBJ2-3, with D perhaps matching TRBD2 (6 bases). The V gene's germline CDR1 is SGHDN and CDR2 FVKESK. The CDR3 contains 15 residues. V lost 1 base and J lost 3, with 11 bases in between.

The chain has TRBV5-4 and TRBJ2-1; a possible D gene is TRBD1 (5 bases). The germline gives CDR1 SGHNT, CDR2 YYREEE (reference sequence). The CDR3 is made up of 13 amino acids. Trimming removed 0 bases from V and 9 bases from J, with 10 bases in between. The CDR3 reads CASSLARDSEQFF. CDR3 nucleotide sequence: TGTGCCAGCAGCTTGGCCAGGGATTCTGAGCAGTTCTTC.

The genes are TRBV5-6 and TRBJ1-1; D not certain. The CDR3 runs 14 residues. Germline-derived CDR1 and CDR2 are SGHDT and YYEEEE. V was shortened by 0 bases and J by 6 bases, with 12 bases between the two germline ends. CDR3 nucleotides: TGTGCCAGCAGCTTGGATCCCGGGGAGGCTGAAGCTTTCTTT. Protein product: CASSLDPGEAEAFF.

The chain couples TRBV7-3 to TRBJ2-7, with 9 bases lining up with TRBD1. The CDR3 runs to 13 residues. V gave up 5 bases and J gave up 3 bases; unmatched junction bases: 2. The germline V gene has CDR1 SGHTA and CDR2 FQGTGA. DNA of the CDR3: TGTGCCAGCAGCACGGACAGGGGCTACGAGCAGTACTTC. Translating gives CASSTDRGYEQYF.

DNA of the CDR3: TGTGCCAGCAGCTTGTCCCTGGGAAGCGGGAGAAGCGGGGAGCTGTTTTTT. Translated, it gives CASSLSLGSGRSGELFF. The chain employs TRBV5-6 and TRBJ2-2; the match to TRBD2 covers 8 bases. Trimming removed 1 base from V and 7 bases from J; junction bases left unmatched: 12. CDR3 size: 17 residues. From germline, CDR1 is SGHDT and CDR2 YYEEEE.

V gene TRBV14 combines with J gene TRBJ1-5; no reliable D call. This CDR3 region has 17 residues. Per germline, CDR1 SGHDN and CDR2 FVKESK. The germline V and J ends were trimmed by 4 bases and 4 bases, with 20 bases remaining between them. The CDR3 region has the DNA TGTGCCAGCAGCCCGGGCAAAAAAGATGGGGAAAATCAGCCCCAGCATTTT. It codes for CASSPGKKDGENQPQHF.

CDR3 in DNA: TGTGCCAGCAGCTTAGGGGTGGGCCTGCAGGGTGGCTACACCTTC. It is translated as CASSLGVGLQGGYTF. The chain has TRBV7-9 and TRBJ1-2; D perhaps matches TRBD1 (5 bases). Germline CDR1 and CDR2: SEHNR and FQNEAQ (reference sequence). The V end was cut by 1 base, the J end by 7 bases, with 16 bases between. The CDR3 contains 15 residues.

This sequence joins TRBV4-2 and TRBJ2-1; tentative D call: TRBD2 (7 bases). V lost 4 bases to trimming and J lost 3 bases, with 13 bases between them. The germline CDR1 and CDR2 sequences are LGHNA and YNFKEQ. The CDR3 totals 15 residues. CDR3 sequence reads: CASSPDRTSYNEQFF. CDR3 bases: TGTGCCAGCAGCCCCGACAGGACTAGCTACAATGAGCAGTTCTTC.

Written as DNA, the CDR3 is TGCGCCAGCAGCCAAGATGAGGTAGCGGGGCTCTCTAGCACAGATACGCAGTATTTT. It is translated as CASSQDEVAGLSSTDTQYF. V gene TRBV4-3 combines with J gene TRBJ2-3; 8 bases fit TRBD2. The CDR3 is 19 amino acids. Trimming removed 0 bases from V and 0 bases from J; junction bases left unmatched: 11. Germline CDR1 LGHNA, CDR2 YSLEER.

The gene calls are TRBV5-1 and TRBJ2-5; TRBD2 agrees at 10 bases. Germline V gene lookup returns CDR1 SGHRS and CDR2 YFSETQ. The CDR3 spans 16 residues. The junction had 6 bases not matched to a gene; V was cut back by 4 bases and J by 0 bases. CDR3 sequence (DNA): TGCGCCAGCAGCGGCCAGCTAGCGGGGGACCAAGAGACCCAGTACTTC. Its translation is CASSGQLAGDQETQYF.

The chain uses TRBV2 and TRBJ2-7; D unresolved. This CDR3 contains 13 residues. In germline, CDR1 is SNHLY, CDR2 FYNNEI. V was cut by 1 base and J by 2 bases, with 6 bases left in between. CDR3 sequence reads: CASSEDYTYEQYV. The CDR3 coding sequence is TGTGCCAGCAGTGAAGACTACACCTACGAGCAGTACGTC.

The rearrangement uses TRBV7-3 and TRBJ2-1; 8 nucleotides line up with TRBD2. The CDR3 sequence is 16 residues long. The junction had 9 bases not matched to a gene; V was cut back by 4 bases and J by 4 bases. Germline V gene sequence: CDR1 SGHTA, CDR2 FQGTGA. This CDR3 reads CASSSSGIAGYNEQFF. The CDR3 coding sequence is TGTGCCAGCAGCTCCTCCGGGATAGCGGGATACAATGAGCAGTTCTTC.

A few counts support this clone. V and J are TRBV19 and TRBJ1-5; D gene ambiguous. This CDR3 is 15 amino acids long. Germline CDR1 reads LNHDA; CDR2 reads SQIVND (reference sequence). The V end lost 1 base, the J end lost 5 bases, and 12 bases lay between the germline ends. In DNA, the CDR3 is TGTGCCAGTAGTATAGTGCAGAACCAATATCAGCCCCAGCATTTT. Encoded protein: CASSIVQNQYQPQHF.

This clone came up a few times. The rearrangement links TRBV27 to TRBJ1-5; a possible D gene is TRBD1 (5 bases). V dropped 4 bases and J dropped 5 bases, with 12 bases sitting between them. Germline loops: CDR1 MNHEY, CDR2 SMNVEV (reference sequence). The CDR3 is 14 residues long. CDR3 in amino acids: CASSSRGADQPQHF. CDR3 nucleotide sequence: TGTGCCAGCAGTTCGCGAGGGGCGGATCAGCCCCAGCATTTT.

The chain links TRBV13 to TRBJ1-1; no reliable D call. The CDR3 is 17 amino acids. V gave up 5 bases and J gave up 0 bases, with 19 bases separating them. Germline values: CDR1 PRHDT, CDR2 FYEKMQ (reference sequence). The CDR3 spells CASSPQFRVGVNTEAFF. The DNA of the CDR3 is TGTGCCAGCAGCCCCCAATTCAGAGTCGGGGTGAACACTGAAGCTTTCTTT.

The CDR3 DNA reads TGTGCCAGCAGTTGGGACAGGGGGAAGCAGTACGAGCAGTACTTC. Translation: CASSWDRGKQYEQYF. The chain links TRBV28 to TRBJ2-7, with 11 bases identical to TRBD1. The germline CDR1 and CDR2 sequences are MDHEN and SYDVKM. The trim removed 4 bases at V and 4 bases at J, leaving 6 bases unmatched. CDR3 length equals 15 residues.